This T cell receptor (beta chain) was captured in a study of T-cell reconstitution after alpha-beta-depleted transplantation in children. The study's findings and limits: Newly produced T cells mostly provided counts and TCRbeta diversity after one year, as hyperexpanded clones declined. About two months after transplant, alpha-beta T cells reportedly came from several hundred expanded graft clones.

Library preparation (for TCRbeta) was performed with unique molecular identifiers. TCRdb itself ran the PCR reads through MiXCR, one entry per CDR3 protein. This sample carries over 450,000 distinct CDR3 sequences, roughly a tenth of them seen once, and the ten largest clones take roughly 2.1%. Germline-derived CDR1 and CDR2 are SGHTA and FQGNSA. The CDR3 is made up of 14 amino acids. The ends were cut back, 1 base at V and 12 bases at J, with 13 bases in the middle. A remark on this clonotype: Its target is unknown.

The receptor was isolated from a child between 2 and 9 years old with inherited bone marrow failure, due to receive a stem cell transplant. This sample comprised PBMCs, obtained before TCRalphabeta/CD19-depleted stem cell transplant. The J gene is TRBJ2-6, the V gene TRBV7-2; TRBD1 is a possible D gene (5 bases). The CDR3 here is CASSLDQGLGVLTF. CDR3 DNA sequence: TGTGCCAGCAGCTTAGATCAGGGCCTGGGCGTCCTGACTTTC.